The rows below give T cell receptor beta chains drawn from one sample of a study of T-cell memory formation after mild COVID-19. TCRdb re-called the 5' RACE reads through MiXCR, storing one row per CDR3 protein. The sample lists about 60,000 distinct CDR3 sequences, 9.5% to 15% occurring once. The sequencing sample was made of PBMCs or a T cell subset sorted from them (not recorded which). These TCRs come from a man younger than 30 who had mild COVID-19 (a few samples of this study predate the infection). Cell type and time point are not known. Each CDR3 is given with its conserved first and last residue. The D gene is left open where the match is weak. Rows give clone size only sometimes, using once, few, many, or a class for an expanded clone.

j_call	d_call	clone_size	v_call	cdr3_aa	cdr3_nt
TRBJ1-5	.	.	TRBV27	CASSSPGRNQPQHF	TGTGCCAGCAGTTCCCCGGGCAGGAATCAGCCCCAGCATTTT
TRBJ1-5	.	many	TRBV5-1	CASSLSGSQPQHF	TGCGCCAGCAGCTTATCAGGGAGTCAGCCCCAGCATTTT
TRBJ2-5	.	many	TRBV27	CASSLIGTTSGETQYF	TGTGCCAGCAGTTTAATCGGGACCACAAGCGGAGAGACCCAGTACTTC
TRBJ1-2	.	few	TRBV7-9	CASTLTGVNYGYTF	TGTGCCAGCACGCTGACAGGAGTTAACTATGGCTACACCTTC
TRBJ1-1	.	.	TRBV20-1	CSASAGETEAFF	TGCAGTGCTAGCGCAGGGGAGACTGAAGCTTTCTTT
TRBJ1-2	.	.	TRBV3-1	CASSQGDGDHYGYTF	TGTGCCAGCAGCCAAGGAGATGGAGATCACTATGGCTACACCTTC
TRBJ2-5	.	many	TRBV5-1	CASRRGFQETQYF	TGCGCCAGCAGGAGGGGTTTTCAAGAGACCCAGTACTTC
TRBJ2-1	TRBD1	few	TRBV11-2	CASSRVGTGANEQFF	TGTGCCAGCAGCCGGGTGGGGACAGGGGCGAATGAGCAGTTCTTC
TRBJ2-7	TRBD2	.	TRBV12-3/TRBV12-4	CASAPGGGESYEQYF	TGTGCCAGCGCACCGGGCGGGGGGGAGTCCTACGAGCAGTACTTC
TRBJ1-2	.	few	TRBV19	CAGRINYGYTF	TGTGCCGGACGCATCAACTATGGCTACACCTTC
TRBJ1-2	.	few	TRBV28	CASGKRGSGYGYTF	TGTGCCAGCGGCAAGCGCGGGAGTGGCTATGGCTACACCTTC
TRBJ2-3	TRBD2	.	TRBV28	CASSSGLAGAGYTDTQYF	TGTGCCAGCAGCTCGGGACTAGCGGGGGCGGGGTACACAGATACGCAGTATTTT
TRBJ1-1	.	.	TRBV20-1	CSARGLVIEAFF	TGCAGTGCTAGAGGTCTGGTGATAGAAGCTTTCTTT
TRBJ2-3	.	many	TRBV7-6	CASSLGLGVTSTDTQYF	TGTGCCAGCAGCTTAGGTCTCGGAGTCACTAGCACAGATACGCAGTATTTT
TRBJ2-4	.	few	TRBV11-3	CASSLRQGWGNIQYF	TGTGCCAGCAGCCTCCGACAAGGGTGGGGAAACATTCAGTACTTC
TRBJ2-2	.	.	TRBV5-6	CASSSGLTNTGELFF	TGTGCCAGCAGCTCCGGACTGACTAACACCGGGGAGCTGTTTTTT
TRBJ1-2	.	.	TRBV20-1	CSAEASNYGYTF	TGCAGTGCCGAGGCATCTAACTATGGCTACACCTTC